This T cell receptor beta chain was retrieved from a study of OX40 agonist ivuxolimab in advanced cancers. Whole-study results and caveats: At 0.1 to 3.0 mg/kg, CD4+ and CD8+ blood T cells expanded clonally by week 6.

Concerning this clone: Its antigen is undetermined.

Patients were ruled out by autoimmune disease history or systemic immunosuppression. Collection of blood occurred at baseline, at cycle 4 day 1, and at cycle 7 day 1. Assay: immunoSEQ multiplex PCR; the TCRdb copy retains only in-frame clones and omits some. Among about 55,000 clones listed, 60% to 80% were seen once. V lost 4 bases and J lost 4, with 10 bases in between. From germline, CDR1 is MNHEY and CDR2 SVGAGI. The CDR3 extends over 13 amino acids. The sample consisted of CD4+ or CD8+ T cells sorted from blood, taken in a trial of the OX40 agonist ivuxolimab. The receptor was derived from an adult with an advanced solid tumor such as melanoma, head and neck, liver or kidney cancer. This chain joins TRBV6-5 and TRBJ2-5; no reliable D call. CDR3 DNA: TGTGCCAGCAGTTTTGGGTTGGCAGAGACCCAGTACTTC. The encoded protein is CASSFGLAETQYF.